This is a list of T cell receptor beta chains from one sample in a study of long-term antiretroviral therapy in people with HIV. The data were produced by immunoSEQ multiplex PCR, yet TCRdb's version contains in-frame clones alone and is incomplete. The data hold approximately 30,000 clones, with 80% to 85% observed a single time. The sample consisted of unsorted PBMCs, taken 0.4 years after starting antiretroviral therapy. These receptors originate from a man aged 18 to 30 with HIV. Each CDR3 is given with its conserved first and last residue. A D gene is named only where the DNA matches it firmly. Some rows have no size entry. The others give once, few or many, or a class for an expanded clone.

v_gene,j_gene,d_gene,abundance,CDR3nt,CDR3aa
TRBV7-9,TRBJ2-5,TRBD1,-,TGTGCCAGCAGCTTAGCGCTGACAGGGGGGCAAGAGACCCAGTACTTC,CASSLALTGGQETQYF
TRBV27,TRBJ1-2,-,-,TGTGCCAGCAGGCCTATTGGAGGGGACTATGGCTACACCTTC,CASRPIGGDYGYTF
TRBV11-3,TRBJ2-7,-,-,TGTGCCAGCAGCTCCCAGGGCTCCTACGAGCAGTACTTC,CASSSQGSYEQYF
TRBV9,TRBJ2-1,TRBD2,-,TGTGCCAGCGGGGATCGGGAGGAACCCTACAATGAGCAGTTCTTC,CASGDREEPYNEQFF
TRBV7-8,TRBJ2-7,-,-,TGTGCCAGCAGCTTAGTTGCCGGGGTCGAGCAGTACTTC,CASSLVAGVEQYF
TRBV27,TRBJ2-7,-,few,TGTGCCAGCAGTTTCTCCAGCCACTACTACGAGCAGTACTTC,CASSFSSHYYEQYF
TRBV7-2,TRBJ2-3,TRBD2,-,TGTGCCAGCAGCATCCTCAGGACTAGCGGCAGCACAGATACGCAGTATTTT,CASSILRTSGSTDTQYF
TRBV14,TRBJ2-1,TRBD2,-,TGTGCCAGCAGCCAGGGCACTGGAGCTAGCGGGATGAAAGCCTACAATGAGCAGTTCTTC,CASSQGTGASGMKAYNEQFF
TRBV5-1,TRBJ1-2,-,-,TGCGCCAGCAGGACCGAGGGGACAACCTATGGCTACACCTTC,CASRTEGTTYGYTF
TRBV19,TRBJ2-3,-,once,TGTGCCAGTAGTGTGGGGGACGGATACACAGATACGCAGTATTTT,CASSVGDGYTDTQYF
TRBV4-3,TRBJ1-5,TRBD1,-,TGCGCCAGCAGCCCTCGGACAGGTCGGACCCAGCATTTT,CASSPRTGRTQHF
TRBV6-1,TRBJ2-3,-,once,TGTGCCAGCAGTTCCTTAGCGTACGGCACAGATACGCAGTATTTT,CASSSLAYGTDTQYF
TRBV7-9,TRBJ2-1,TRBD2,-,TGTGCCAGCAGCACAGACACACCCACTAGCGGGATACGCAATGAGCAGTTCTTC,CASSTDTPTSGIRNEQFF
TRBV27,TRBJ2-7,-,-,TGTGCCAGCAGTTTACAGGGCTACGAGCAGTACTTC,CASSLQGYEQYF
TRBV19,TRBJ2-7,-,-,TGTGCCAGTAGTATTGATAAGGGCGAGCAGTACTTC,CASSIDKGEQYF
TRBV5-1,TRBJ1-2,-,-,TGCGCCAGCAGCTTGGTGCAGGGGAGCGACTATGGCTACACCTTC,CASSLVQGSDYGYTF
TRBV6-1,TRBJ1-1,-,-,TGTGCCAGCAGTGCGGACAGAGTTAACACTGAAGCTTTCTTT,CASSADRVNTEAFF
TRBV9,TRBJ1-5,-,-,TGTGCCAGCAGCGTAGGAAGCAATCAGCCCCAGCATTTT,CASSVGSNQPQHF
TRBV11-2,TRBJ1-1,-,-,TGTGCCAGCAGCTTAGTCCTTCCGGCAGGCGGTTCGGCTTTCTTT,CASSLVLPAGGSAFF
TRBV19,TRBJ2-1,-,-,TGTGCCAGTAGTATATTAGGGGTATCAGTGAATGAGCAGTTCTTC,CASSILGVSVNEQFF
TRBV9,TRBJ1-1,-,-,TGTGCCAGCAGCGTCGAGGGCCAGGGTTGGAGGGGGGCCAACACTGAAGCTTTCTTT,CASSVEGQGWRGANTEAFF
TRBV19,TRBJ1-4,TRBD1,-,TGTGCCAGTAGTATCCGAGGGGGCGCCGAAGAAAAACTGTTTTTT,CASSIRGGAEEKLFF
TRBV6-6,TRBJ2-7,-,-,TGTGCCAGCACTATCCTGGGCAGGCCTCACGAGCAGTACTTC,CASTILGRPHEQYF
TRBV5-1,TRBJ1-1,TRBD1,-,TGCGCCAGCAGCTTGGATGGGACAGGGGTTGCTGAAGCTTTCTTT,CASSLDGTGVAEAFF
TRBV27,TRBJ2-7,-,-,TGTGCCAGCAGGTCCGACAGTCTCTTCTACGAGCAGTACTTC,CASRSDSLFYEQYF
TRBV27,TRBJ2-2,-,-,TGTGCCAGCAGTTCGGGGAAAAACACCGGGGAGCTGTTTTTT,CASSSGKNTGELFF
TRBV10-3,TRBJ1-1,-,-,TGTGCCATCAGTGAGTCGACTGAAGCTTTCTTT,CAISESTEAFF
TRBV4-2,TRBJ2-3,-,-,TGTGCCACCTCGGACTGGAAGGAAAGGGATACGCAGTATTTT,CATSDWKERDTQYF
TRBV5-1,TRBJ2-7,-,-,TGCGCCAGCAGCTTTGACGGGGTGTCTGGCGAGCAGTACTTC,CASSFDGVSGEQYF
TRBV9,TRBJ2-3,TRBD2,-,TGTGCCAGCAGCGTCCAACTAGCGGGGGGGCCAGATACGCAGTATTTT,CASSVQLAGGPDTQYF
TRBV4-3,TRBJ2-6,-,-,TGCGCCAGCAGCCAAGGTGGGGACTCTGGGGCCAACGTCCTGACTTTC,CASSQGGDSGANVLTF
TRBV5-1,TRBJ1-1,-,-,TGCGCCAGCAGCTTGGCCCCAGGGTCTGAAGCTTTCTTT,CASSLAPGSEAFF
TRBV10-3,TRBJ2-7,-,few,TGTGCCATCAGTGAGTCCCGGGGCGAGGAGTACTTC,CAISESRGEEYF
TRBV27,TRBJ2-7,TRBD1,-,TGTGCCAGCAGTAAGACCGGGACAGCTACCCTCCTTAGCTCCTACGAGCAGTACTTC,CASSKTGTATLLSSYEQYF
TRBV28,TRBJ2-5,TRBD2,-,TGTGCCAGCAGTTTAGGGGGGGAAAGCGGGGCCCAAGAGACCCAGTACTTC,CASSLGGESGAQETQYF
TRBV5-1,TRBJ1-1,-,-,TGCGCCAGCGCAGAAGGGGACACTGAAGCTTTCTTT,CASAEGDTEAFF
TRBV28,TRBJ2-1,TRBD2,-,TGTGCCAGCAGTTTAGGGTGGCGGGGGGGCTCCGAAGAGCAGTTCTTC,CASSLGWRGGSEEQFF
TRBV2,TRBJ1-2,-,-,TGTGCCAGCGGGCACTATGGCTACACCTTC,CASGHYGYTF
TRBV29-1,TRBJ1-1,-,-,TGCAGCGCAGATAACGACAACACTGAAGCTTTCTTT,CSADNDNTEAFF
TRBV4-1,TRBJ2-5,-,-,TGCGCCAGCAGCCAAGATATTACGACAAATATGGAGACCCAGTACTTC,CASSQDITTNMETQYF
TRBV28,TRBJ1-1,-,-,TGTGCCAGCAGTTCATTGAGAGGACAGCAGAACACTGAAGCTTTCTTT,CASSSLRGQQNTEAFF
TRBV7-3,TRBJ2-5,TRBD2,-,TGTGCCAGCAGCTTATACGAGAGCGGGAGGGAGGGCCAGTACTTC,CASSLYESGREGQYF
TRBV19,TRBJ2-2,TRBD2,-,TGTGCCAGTAGTATAAGGCTAGCGGGAGTTGATGGTAGTACCGGGGAGCTGTTTTTT,CASSIRLAGVDGSTGELFF
TRBV5-6,TRBJ2-2,-,-,TGTGCCAGCGGATTAATAGGGACCGGGGAGCTGTTTTTT,CASGLIGTGELFF
TRBV27,TRBJ2-5,-,-,TGTGCCAGCAGCTCGCGGGAGACCCAGTACTTC,CASSSRETQYF
TRBV12-2,TRBJ2-7,-,-,TGTGCAAGTCGCTGCGGGGCCACCTACGAGCAGTACTTC,CASRCGATYEQYF
TRBV25-1,TRBJ2-3,-,-,TGTGCCAGCAGTGAAGCGCGGGCCACAGATACGCAGTATTTT,CASSEARATDTQYF
TRBV6-1,TRBJ2-7,TRBD2,-,TGTGCCAGCAGTCCCCGGGGGGTACTCTACGAGCAGTACTTC,CASSPRGVLYEQYF
TRBV12-5,TRBJ1-1,-,once,TGTGCTAGTGGTTTACCCCCCCTGGTAGGAGGGGGGGCTTTGAACACTGAAGCTTTCTTT,CASGLPPLVGGGALNTEAFF
TRBV5-4,TRBJ1-6,-,few,TGTGCCAGCAGCTACGGGCGGGGCCTCGGACCACCCCTCCACTTT,CASSYGRGLGPPLHF
TRBV27,TRBJ2-5,-,-,TGTGCCAGCAGTTTAGGGGTAGAGACCCAGTACTTC,CASSLGVETQYF
TRBV5-5,TRBJ2-7,-,-,TGTGCCAGCAGCCCAGTGGATCTAGGAGAGCAGTACTTC,CASSPVDLGEQYF